Presented here are 9 T cell receptor beta chains from one specimen sequenced in a study of neurological immune-mediated disorders. From the 5' RACE reads, TCRdb called clonotypes with MiXCR, one entry per CDR3 protein. The sample lists roughly 62,000 distinct CDR3 sequences; about 2.5% were seen once. The source material was PBMCs. Every receptor here comes from a man aged 50 to 59 with multiple sclerosis.

This clonotype has a count of ten or more. The chain uses TRBV7-2 and TRBJ2-5, with 10 bases fitting TRBD1. With 6 bases clipped from V and 5 bases from J, the junction kept 6 bases outside the gene matches. The length of the CDR3 is 14 residues. Germline V lookup: CDR1 SGHTA, CDR2 FQGNSA. The CDR3 DNA is TGTGCCAGCAGGGATGACAGGGGGCCTGAGACCCAGTACTTC. Amino acids: CASRDDRGPETQYF.

This clonotype was seen at least ten times. This rearrangement joins TRBV20-1 to TRBJ2-3; a weak D match, TRBD1 (6 bases). Germline V lookup: CDR1 DFQATT, CDR2 SNEGSKA (reference sequence). V lost 8 bases to trimming and J lost 1 base, with 13 bases between them. The CDR3 has 13 residues. The CDR3 nucleotides read TGCAGTTCAGAGAAGGGGGGCACAGATACGCAGTATTTT. It specifies CSSEKGGTDTQYF.

The sample holds many counts of this clonotype. The chain has TRBV29-1 and TRBJ1-2, with TRBD1 matching 8 bases. V trimming: 5 bases; J trimming: 3 bases; junction bases outside the gene matches: 11. Germline values: CDR1 SQVTM, CDR2 ANQGSEA. This CDR3 is 15 amino acids long. DNA for the CDR3: TGCAGCGTTCTTGACAGGGGAAGTTTCGACTATGGCTACACCTTC. Protein product: CSVLDRGSFDYGYTF.

Ten or more counts support this clonotype. This chain links TRBV7-6 with TRBJ2-7; 8 bases map to TRBD1. Trimming cost V 5 bases and J 7 bases; bases outside gene matches: 10. From germline, CDR1 is SGHVS and CDR2 FNYEAQ. This CDR3 has 14 amino acids. CDR3 bases: TGTGCCAGCAGCCTGGACAGGGAGATTTGGGAGCAGTACTTC. Translated: CASSLDREIWEQYF.

The sample holds many counts of this clonotype. In DNA, the CDR3 is TGTGCCAGCAGCTTAGTAGACCTGTATGGCTACACCTTC. Encoded protein: CASSLVDLYGYTF. The V and J genes are TRBV7-2 and TRBJ1-2; D not certain. Trimming pared 1 base from V and 5 bases from J, leaving 8 bases between. Germline V lookup: CDR1 SGHTA, CDR2 FQGNSA. The CDR3 contains 13 residues.

This clonotype was recorded many times. The chain uses TRBV20-1 and TRBJ2-7; 14 nucleotides agree with TRBD2. CDR1 is DFQATT, CDR2 SNEGSKA, per germline (reference sequence). V trimming: 3 bases; J trimming: 4 bases; junction bases outside the gene matches: 5. This CDR3 contains 15 residues. The chain's CDR3 is CSARGLAGERYEQYF. CDR3 DNA: TGCAGTGCTAGGGGACTAGCGGGGGAGAGGTACGAGCAGTACTTC.

This clonotype was seen repeatedly, ten times or more. The CDR3 sequence is CASSDGGGANEQFF. CDR3 nucleotide sequence: TGTGCCAGCAGTGACGGCGGGGGGGCCAATGAGCAGTTCTTC. This chain links TRBV6-4 with TRBJ2-1; 9 nucleotides match TRBD2. V shed 2 bases, J shed 6 bases, and the junction held 2 bases outside the gene matches. CDR3 length: 14 amino acids. The V gene's germline CDR1 is MRHNA and CDR2 SNTAGT.

Ten or more counts support this clonotype. V is TRBV20-1 and J is TRBJ2-1, with 8 nucleotides matching TRBD2. Looked up from germline, CDR1 is DFQATT and CDR2 is SNEGSKA (reference sequence). This CDR3 is 20 amino acids long. V lost 0 bases, J lost 0 bases, and 16 bases stayed unmatched. CDR3 in amino acids: CSARDSSGSGGVFSYNEQFF. The DNA for the CDR3 is TGCAGTGCTAGAGATAGCTCAGGGAGCGGGGGAGTCTTCTCCTACAATGAGCAGTTCTTC.

Many counts were recorded for this clonotype. The J gene is TRBJ1-5, the V gene TRBV12-3 or TRBV12-4; D gene uncertain. Between the trimmed V and J ends, which lost 2 bases and 5 bases, there was a span of 4 bases. The CDR3 is 12 residues long. The CDR3 reads CASSLMDQPQHF. The CDR3 region has the DNA TGTGCCAGCAGTTTAATGGATCAGCCCCAGCATTTT.